One sample yielded the 7 T cell receptor beta chains listed below, sequenced in a study of blood T cell repertoires in COVID-19. Some clones are missing from TCRdb's copy, which holds only in-frame ones; the method was immunoSEQ multiplex PCR. Among 200,000 to 250,000 clones listed, about 80% were seen once. The specimen was peripheral blood. The receptors originated from an older woman with acute or convalescent COVID-19.

As concerns this clone: Within the sample, other DNA sequences also encode this same CDR3. The chain recombines TRBV5-1 with TRBJ1-6, with TRBD1 matching 9 bases. Germline values: CDR1 SGHRS, CDR2 YFSETQ. V lost 4 bases, J lost 6 bases, and 2 bases stayed unmatched. The CDR3 is 14 amino acids. The CDR3 loop reads CASSPGQGNSPLHF. The CDR3 nucleotides are TGCGCCAGCAGCCCGGGACAGGGTAATTCACCCCTCCACTTT.

V is TRBV5-4 and J is TRBJ2-7; D gene ambiguous. CDR1 and CDR2 from the germline V gene are SGHNT and YYREEE (reference sequence). Trimming stripped 7 bases from V and 5 bases from J, with 7 bases between. The CDR3 is 10 amino acids. The CDR3 sequence is CASEVNEQYF. CDR3 sequence (DNA): TGTGCCAGCGAGGTGAACGAGCAGTACTTC.

The chain has TRBV24-1 and TRBJ2-2; TRBD2 might be the D (5 bases). CDR1 and CDR2 from the germline V gene are KGHDR and SFDVKD. V was shortened by 9 bases and J by 6 bases, with 22 bases between the two germline ends. This CDR3 is built from 16 residues. CDR3 amino acids: CATLWTEYGMAGELFF. CDR3 DNA sequence: TGTGCCACCCTGTGGACGGAATACGGGATGGCCGGGGAGCTGTTTTTT.

The rearrangement uses TRBV27 and TRBJ1-2; the D gene is possibly TRBD1 (5 bases). The germline CDR1 and CDR2 sequences are MNHEY and SMNVEV (reference sequence). Trimming took off 11 bases at V and 0 bases at J, with 19 bases between the two ends. The CDR3 loop spans 15 amino acids. DNA of the CDR3: TGTGCCGCCTTCGGTAGACAGATTTCTAACTATGGCTACACCTTC. It is translated as CAAFGRQISNYGYTF.

The chain links TRBV6-5 to TRBJ1-4; TRBD1 aligns across 8 bases. The germline V gene encodes CDR1 MNHEY and CDR2 SVGAGI. The junction had 5 bases not matched to a gene; V was cut back by 6 bases and J by 5 bases. The CDR3 length is 14 residues. In nucleotides, the CDR3 is TGTGCCAGCAGCTACAGGGGGGGGAATGAAAAACTGTTTTTT. It yields the protein CASSYRGGNEKLFF.

V gene TRBV3-1 (or the pseudogene TRBV3-2) combines with J gene TRBJ2-1, with TRBD2 matching 7 bases. The V gene's germline CDR1 is LGHDT and CDR2 YNNKEL (reference sequence). This CDR3 region has 14 residues. With V trimmed by 4 bases and J by 4 bases, 4 bases remained unmatched. The CDR3 DNA sequence: TGTGCCAGCAGCCTAAGCGGGGAATACAATGAGCAGTTCTTC. It yields the protein CASSLSGEYNEQFF.

The rearrangement links TRBV3-1 (or the pseudogene TRBV3-2) to TRBJ2-6; D is unclear. CDR1 and CDR2 from the germline V gene are LGHDT and YNNKEL (reference sequence). The CDR3 extends over 16 amino acids. V shed 0 bases and J shed 0 bases, with 6 bases lying between them. CDR3 protein: CASSQDQFSGANVLTF. The CDR3 DNA reads as TGTGCCAGCAGCCAAGATCAGTTCTCTGGGGCCAACGTCCTGACTTTC.